Included here is one T cell receptor beta chain sequence, with context. Its antigen target is currently unknown. Per-nucleotide qualities are absent, and no much larger clonotype sits a single base away. Library generation was performed with the immunoSEQ multiplex PCR assay. Genomic DNA from the sorted T-cell subsets was used to amplify rearranged TCR beta chain products, which were then sequenced. The authors' pipeline ran thus. Shannon entropy and Simpson indices were used to measure how diverse the repertoire of productive TCR beta rearrangements was. Clonal expansion was assessed by the summed frequency of the 100 most abundant productive TCR beta clonotypes among total reads. The TRB repertoires were scored with a self-reactivity index that is based on amino acid usage at CDR3beta positions 6 and 7. Two-way ANOVA was applied to the repertoire analyses, whereas Student t or Mann-Whitney tests were applied to the flow cytometric analyses. The clones in this table, taken by TCRdb from immuneACCESS, are in-frame only. Not every clone is retained; where verified, under half of the shortfall comes from an unresolved V gene, and the cause of the rest is unknown. The V and J calls and clone size come from that table; D and trimming were worked out from the DNA. For this sample there are roughly 32,000 clones; 90% to 97% appear just once. The ten largest account for about 0.32% of the sample.

These data originate in a study of regulatory and conventional T cells in RAG deficiency (dated by TCRdb to about 2017). At the level of the whole study: High-throughput TCR beta sequencing was used to compare the diversity and composition of the Treg, conventional CD4+ and CD8+ T cell repertoires of RAG-deficient patients with those of healthy controls.

Conventional CD4+ T cells were purified from blood as CD25-low CD127-high cells before genomic DNA extraction. Repertoire analyses used fewer than 10 healthy control donors as the comparison group. Study-wide findings and limitations: Compared with control T-cell subpopulations, the RAG-deficient patients had markedly lower Shannon entropy and higher Simpson indices. In Omenn syndrome and CID/AS patients compared with controls, around 100-fold fewer unique TCR beta sequences were detected from Treg cells, versus 8 to 10-fold fewer for other subsets. Shorter CDR3 lengths were found in all patient T-cell subsets, and >80% Treg-Tconv repertoire overlap at nucleotide and amino acid level was observed in Omenn syndrome patients. Sorted CD25-high CD127-low cells from Omenn syndrome patients may represent peripherally activated cells rather than bona fide Treg cells. For some subjects, some analyses of T-cell subsets were not performed.

CDR3 length: 16 amino acids, cysteine to phenylalanine. The only DNA kept is the CDR3, 48 bases in frame from the first base. CDR1 is given as LGHNT and CDR2 as FRNRAP, both from the germline V gene. Trimming leaves V shorter by 4 bases and J shorter by 1 base, with the junction holding 4 bases beyond the gene matches. Another study also made use of these data, one on regulatory T cells. The second source states: The multiplex PCR used 52 forward TRBV primers and 13 reverse TRBJ primers, with assay-based and computational corrections for amplification bias. Repertoires from patients had restricted unique TRB V-J pairs and skewed V and J gene usage, with the strongest effect in regulatory T cells. Between CD3G-deficient patients and healthy controls, the study compared T-cell receptor beta repertoires in sorted regulatory T cells, conventional CD4+ T cells and CD8+ T cells. Ficoll density separation was used to isolate peripheral blood mononuclear cells. Within the immunoSEQ assay, multiplex PCR amplified rearranged TRB loci from genomic DNA. TRB amplicons were sequenced using an Illumina HiSeq platform. Custom algorithms error-filtered the raw sequences and aligned the raw sequences to reference gene sequences, after which the immunoSEQ online tools were used for analysis. The frequencies of productive and nonproductive TRB rearrangements were evaluated among unique sequences as well as among total sequences. Groups were compared by t tests, Mann-Whitney tests or two-way ANOVA performed in Prism software.

The chain is encoded by TRBV12-5 joined to TRBJ2-2, with 9 central nucleotides matching TRBD2. This receptor was obtained from a human donor in good health. Sequencing used CD25- CD4+ T cells sorted from blood. The nucleotides are TGTGCTAGTGGTTCCTCGACTAGCGGGAACACCGGGGAGCTGTTTTTT. It codes for CASGSSTSGNTGELFF.